Shown below are 21 T cell receptor beta chains from a single sample sequenced in a study of blood T cell repertoires in COVID-19. Sequenced by immunoSEQ multiplex PCR; TCRdb stores in-frame clones only, minus some. The sample has hundreds of thousands of clones, 92% seen once. Sequencing was done on a sample of peripheral blood. Receptors were obtained from a man between 60 and 75 years old with COVID-19, enrolled during active disease.

This clone has only one observation. This rearrangement joins TRBV5-1 to TRBJ2-5; 11 bases fit TRBD2. After removal of 4 bases from V and 0 bases from J, the junction contained 8 bases not matched to a gene. The CDR3 runs to 17 residues. Germline assignment: CDR1 SGHRS and CDR2 YFSETQ. The CDR3 DNA reads as TGCGCCAGCAGCACCGCTAGCGGGGGGCTCTACCAAGAGACCCAGTACTTC. Translation gives CASSTASGGLYQETQYF.

The chain links TRBV19 to TRBJ1-5, with 8 bases fitting TRBD1. The CDR3 extends over 13 amino acids. Germline V gene sequence: CDR1 LNHDA, CDR2 SQIVND (reference sequence). With 5 bases clipped from V and 7 bases from J, the junction kept 4 bases outside the gene matches. CDR3 residues: CASSLQGEQPQHF. DNA for the CDR3: TGTGCCAGTAGTTTACAGGGGGAACAGCCCCAGCATTTT.

The chain is built from TRBV5-4 and TRBJ2-1, with TRBD2 matching over 9 bases. J was trimmed by 7 bases and V by 0 bases; bases with no gene match: 5. CDR1 is SGHNT, CDR2 YYREEE, per germline (reference sequence). There are 15 residues in the CDR3. The CDR3 nucleotides read TGTGCCAGCAGCTTGGGGCGGGGGGGCCAAAATGAGCAGTTCTTC. This gives the protein CASSLGRGGQNEQFF.

V gene TRBV6-5 combines with J gene TRBJ1-1; the D gene is possibly TRBD1 (6 bases). The CDR3 is 15 amino acids. Germline V gene lookup returns CDR1 MNHEY and CDR2 SVGAGI. V lost 0 bases and J 1 base, leaving 9 bases between the germline ends. CDR3 sequence reads: CASSYSGTQNTEAFF. The CDR3 region has the DNA TGTGCCAGCAGTTACTCCGGGACACAGAACACTGAAGCTTTCTTT.

The chain uses TRBV15 and TRBJ1-5, with unresolved D. The CDR3 runs 13 residues. The germline V gene encodes CDR1 LNHNV and CDR2 YYDKDF (reference sequence). V was trimmed by 4 bases and J by 7 bases, leaving 11 bases between them. CDR3 protein: CATSITREQPQHF. CDR3 DNA sequence: TGTGCCACCAGCATTACTAGGGAGCAGCCCCAGCATTTT. The full variable domain, rest sourced from reference TRBV15 and TRBJ1-5, is DAMVIQNPRYQVTQFGKPVTLSCSQTLNHNVMYWYQQKSSQAPKLLFHYYDKDFNNEADTPDNFQSRRPNTSFCFLDIRSPGLGDTAMYLCATSITREQPQHFGDGTRLSIL.

The chain links TRBV28 to TRBJ1-2, with a weak D call TRBD1 (6 bases). Trimming shortened V by 3 bases and J by 7 bases, and 21 bases separated the two germline ends. The CDR3 extends over 16 amino acids. Germline V gene lookup returns CDR1 MDHEN and CDR2 SYDVKM. Here the CDR3 DNA reads TGTGCCAGCAGTTTGAGGGGCAGGGGTGTCATTCTTGGCTACACCTTC. It codes for CASSLRGRGVILGYTF.

CDR3 protein: CASSLTSGGINEQFF. CDR3 nucleotides: TGTGCCAGCAGCCTTACTAGCGGGGGTATAAATGAGCAGTTCTTC. The chain recombines TRBV9 with TRBJ2-1; 11 nucleotides match TRBD2. The germline CDR1 and CDR2 sequences are SGDLS and YYNGEE. Germline trimming cut 4 bases from V and 7 bases from J; bases unmatched to any gene: 7. This CDR3 has 15 amino acids.

The V gene is TRBV4-1, the J gene TRBJ2-2; 10 nucleotides line up with TRBD2. Germline lookup yields CDR1 MGHRA and CDR2 YSYEKL. V lost 0 bases to trimming and J lost 4 bases; unmatched junction nucleotides: 8. The CDR3 runs to 18 residues. This chain's CDR3 is CASSQDRASGGLTGELFF. DNA of the CDR3: TGCGCCAGCAGCCAAGATAGGGCTAGCGGGGGCCTCACCGGGGAGCTGTTTTTT.

This chain connects TRBV11-3 to TRBJ2-5, with D tentatively TRBD2 (6 bases). Germline CDR1 is SGHNT and CDR2 is YENEEA. Trimming pared 1 base from V and 3 bases from J, leaving 12 bases between. There are 15 residues in the CDR3. CDR3 amino acids: CASSLGGGIKETQYF. In DNA, the CDR3 is TGTGCCAGCAGCTTAGGGGGCGGGATAAAAGAGACCCAGTACTTC. Combining the CDR3 with reference TRBV11-3 and TRBJ2-5 gives the whole variable domain EAGVVQSPRYKIIEKKQPVAFWCNPISGHNTLYWYLQNLGQGPELLIRYENEEAVDDSQLPKDRFSAERLKGVDSTLKIQPAELGDSAVYLCASSLGGGIKETQYFGPGTRLLVL.

The chain uses TRBV5-6 and TRBJ1-1; D remains ambiguous. V lost 6 bases and J lost 2, with 14 bases in between. The CDR3 runs 14 residues. Germline CDR1 is SGHDT and CDR2 is YYEEEE. Here the CDR3 reads CASNIMERNTEAFF. In DNA, the CDR3 is TGTGCCAGCAACATAATGGAGAGAAACACTGAAGCTTTCTTT.

The CDR3 DNA reads as TGTGCCAGCAGCCCAACTAGCGGGACTCCTTACGAGCAGTACTTC. It is translated as CASSPTSGTPYEQYF. J is TRBJ2-7 and V is TRBV7-9; 10 bases are shared with TRBD2. Germline V gene sequence: CDR1 SEHNR, CDR2 FQNEAQ (reference sequence). V was clipped by 5 bases and J by 4 bases; unmatched bases: 8. This CDR3 comprises 15 residues.

The chain joins TRBV9 to TRBJ2-1, with 14 bases lining up with TRBD2. The CDR3 runs to 16 residues. V lost 3 bases, J lost 2 bases, and 1 base stayed unmatched. Per the germline V gene, CDR1 is SGDLS and CDR2 is YYNGEE. CDR3 sequence reads: CASSEGLAGAYNEQFF. Here the CDR3 DNA reads TGTGCCAGCAGCGAGGGACTAGCGGGGGCCTACAATGAGCAGTTCTTC.

The CDR3 DNA sequence: TGTGCCAGCAGTTGGTTGGGGGGCTCCTACGAGCAGTACTTC. It is translated as CASSWLGGSYEQYF. The chain links TRBV28 to TRBJ2-7, with TRBD2 as a possible D gene (6 bases). Trimming stripped 4 bases from V and 0 bases from J, with 10 bases between. Germline CDR1 and CDR2: MDHEN and SYDVKM. The CDR3 is made up of 14 amino acids.

V usage is TRBV29-1 and J usage is TRBJ2-7, with D perhaps TRBD1 (6 bases). There are 12 residues in the CDR3. The V end lost 5 bases, the J end lost 2 bases, and 10 bases lay between the germline ends. CDR1 and CDR2 from the germline V gene are SQVTM and ANQGSEA. CDR3 DNA: TGCAGCGTTCGAACAGGGACCTACGAGCAGTACTTC. It yields the protein CSVRTGTYEQYF.

V is TRBV6-5 and J is TRBJ1-5; a possible D gene is TRBD1 (5 bases). The V end was cut by 7 bases, the J end by 3 bases, with 10 bases between. This CDR3 is 13 amino acids long. The V gene's germline CDR1 is MNHEY and CDR2 SVGAGI. In nucleotides, the CDR3 is TGTGCCAGCACTCCAGGGCTCAATCAGCCCCAGCATTTT. Its translation: CASTPGLNQPQHF.

This chain joins TRBV12-3 or TRBV12-4 and TRBJ2-5; D gene uncertain. Trimming left V 8 bases short and J 4 bases short, with 11 bases between. There are 12 residues in the CDR3. The chain's CDR3 is CASGEVGETQYF. The CDR3 nucleotides are TGTGCCAGCGGTGAGGTTGGAGAGACCCAGTACTTC.

The rearrangement links TRBV5-1 to TRBJ2-7; TRBD1 aligns across 10 bases. CDR1 is SGHRS and CDR2 is YFSETQ in the germline V gene. V lost 3 bases and J lost 0; bases outside the gene matches: 3. This CDR3 has 15 residues. The CDR3 DNA reads as TGCGCCAGCAGCTCCGGGACAGGGGCCTCCTACGAGCAGTACTTC. This codes for CASSSGTGASYEQYF.

The chain links TRBV9 to TRBJ1-2; D not certain. The CDR3 extends over 13 amino acids. V was trimmed by 0 bases and J by 7 bases, leaving 10 bases between them. CDR1 and CDR2 from the germline V gene are SGDLS and YYNGEE. The CDR3 is CASSVALEGGYTF. The CDR3 nucleotides read TGTGCCAGCAGCGTAGCCCTAGAAGGTGGCTACACCTTC.

This clone was observed a single time. This chain joins TRBV11-2 and TRBJ2-4, with 11 nucleotides matching TRBD1. Germline CDR1 and CDR2: SGHAT and FQNNGV. The junction had 5 bases not matched to a gene; V was cut back by 7 bases and J by 6 bases. This CDR3 is 14 amino acids long. The CDR3 DNA follows: TGTGCCAGCAAGCCCGGGACAGGGGGAAACATTCAGTACTTC. Translating gives CASKPGTGGNIQYF.

V is TRBV5-1 and J is TRBJ2-2; 8 bases are shared with TRBD2. The CDR3 runs 17 residues. V lost 0 bases to trimming and J lost 5 bases; unmatched junction nucleotides: 9. CDR1 and CDR2 (germline): SGHRS, YFSETQ. The CDR3 spells CASSLEGTSFRTGELFF. The CDR3 coding sequence is TGCGCCAGCAGCTTGGAGGGGACTAGTTTTAGGACCGGGGAGCTGTTTTTT. Full variable domain (rest looked up from reference TRBV5-1 and TRBJ2-2): KAGVTQTPRYLIKTRGQQVTLSCSPISGHRSVSWYQQTPGQGLQFLFEYFSETQRNKGNFPGRFSGRQFSNSRSEMNVSTLELGDSALYLCASSLEGTSFRTGELFFGEGSRLTVL.

This clone was observed a single time. This chain connects TRBV14 to TRBJ1-1; TRBD1 is a possible D gene (5 bases). Germline-derived CDR1 and CDR2 are SGHDN and FVKESK. The CDR3 spans 14 residues. The V and J ends lost 10 bases and 0 bases respectively, with 15 bases between them. This CDR3 reads CATTPGLMNTEAFF. CDR3 DNA: TGTGCCACCACCCCGGGACTCATGAACACTGAAGCTTTCTTT.